This TCR beta chain was captured by sequencing in a study of regulatory T cells in long-lasting Graves disease. Libraries of TCR beta came from iRepertoire HTBI primers plus Arm-PCR of CDR3 regions. TCRdb processed the multiplex PCR reads anew with MiXCR; each CDR3 protein has one entry. The sample holds 580,000 or so distinct CDR3 sequences, 15% to 20% seen once. This sample's time point: newly diagnosed GD, antithyroid drugs for less than 3 months. PBMC-derived RNA was used for the TCR library. The CDR3 totals 12 residues. The V and J ends lost 0 bases and 0 bases respectively, with 3 bases between them. Germline CDR1 and CDR2: DFQATT and SNEGSKA (reference sequence). This clonotype was counted many times. These sequences were also reported in another study, on T cells in Graves' hyperthyroidism and ophthalmopathy. That paper states: The model made its ophthalmopathy prediction, and onset followed a median around 6.5 months later.

The V gene is TRBV20-1, the J gene TRBJ2-7; D is uncertain. The material sequenced was peripheral blood mononuclear cells (PBMCs), taken at new diagnosis, from a patient treated with antithyroid drugs. This clonotype originated in a man between 18 and 29 years old with Graves disease. CDR3 sequence reads: CSARDPSYEQYF. In nucleotides, the CDR3 is TGCAGTGCTAGAGATCCCTCCTACGAGCAGTACTTC.